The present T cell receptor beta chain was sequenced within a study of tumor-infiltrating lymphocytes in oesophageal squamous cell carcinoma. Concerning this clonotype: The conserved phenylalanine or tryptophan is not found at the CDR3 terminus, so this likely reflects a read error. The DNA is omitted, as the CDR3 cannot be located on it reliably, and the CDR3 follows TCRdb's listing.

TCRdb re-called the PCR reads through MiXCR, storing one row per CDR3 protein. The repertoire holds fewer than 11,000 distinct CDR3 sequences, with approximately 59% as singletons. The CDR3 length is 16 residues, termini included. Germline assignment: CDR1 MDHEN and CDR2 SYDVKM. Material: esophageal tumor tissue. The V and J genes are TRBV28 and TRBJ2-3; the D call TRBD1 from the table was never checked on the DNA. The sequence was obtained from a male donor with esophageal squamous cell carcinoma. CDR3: CASSLGTTIYEQYFGS.